The 8 T cell receptor beta chains below were found in one sample sequenced in a study of control samples from healthy donors and cancer patients. Here immunoSEQ multiplex PCR was the method, and the copy in TCRdb shows in-frame clones only, minus some. The top ten hold approximately 2% of the sample, which has about 98,000 clones, almost 85% seen once. Sequenced sample: blood. The source of these receptors is a man in his sixties in good health.

J is TRBJ1-6 and V is TRBV11-2; D unclear. Trimming removed 4 bases at V and 13 bases at J, with 11 bases between. This CDR3 spans 12 amino acids. CDR1 SGHAT and CDR2 FQNNGV come from the germline V gene. CDR3 in DNA: TGTGCCAGCAGCTCGGGTCTACGGCCCCTCCACTTT. Protein product: CASSSGLRPLHF.

V gene TRBV5-4 combines with J gene TRBJ2-3; 10 nucleotides agree with TRBD2. CDR1 and CDR2 from the germline V gene are SGHNT and YYREEE (reference sequence). The CDR3 has 15 amino acids. Unmatched junction bases numbered 3, after V lost 4 bases and J lost 1 base. DNA for the CDR3: TGTGCCAGCAGCCAAGGGACTAGCGGCACAGATACGCAGTATTTT. It yields the protein CASSQGTSGTDTQYF. Full variable domain (missing parts from reference TRBV5-4 and TRBJ2-3): ETGVTQSPTHLIKTRGQQVTLRCSSQSGHNTVSWYQQALGQGPQFIFQYYREEENGRGNFPPRFSGLQFPNYSSELNVNALELDDSALYLCASSQGTSGTDTQYFGPGTRLTVL.

The genes are TRBV6-5 and TRBJ2-7; the D gene is possibly TRBD1 (6 bases). The V gene lost 8 bases and the J gene lost 0 bases, with 11 bases spanning the gap. Germline-derived CDR1 and CDR2 are MNHEY and SVGAGI. This CDR3 contains 13 residues. CDR3 coding DNA: TGTGCCAGCTTGCAGGGGCGCTCCTACGAGCAGTACTTC. Protein product: CASLQGRSYEQYF.

The chain carries TRBV2 and TRBJ1-1; D ambiguous. CDR3 length: 11 residues. The V end lost 5 bases, the J end lost 1 base, and 2 bases lay between the germline ends. Germline-derived CDR1 and CDR2 are SNHLY and FYNNEI. The chain's CDR3 is CASSTNTEAFF. The CDR3 DNA reads TGTGCCAGCAGTACGAACACTGAAGCTTTCTTT.

V usage is TRBV30 and J usage is TRBJ2-7; no clear D gene. The CDR3 contains 12 residues. The germline V gene has CDR1 GTSNPN and CDR2 SVGIG (reference sequence). Trimming cost V 5 bases and J 9 bases, with 17 bases left between them. The CDR3 here is CAWLGPALGQYF. DNA for the CDR3: TGTGCCTGGTTAGGGCCGGCTTTGGGGCAGTACTTC.

The V and J genes are TRBV30 and TRBJ2-7; tentative D call: TRBD1 (6 bases). The V end was cut by 0 bases, the J end by 2 bases, with 20 bases between. The CDR3 sequence is 17 residues long. CDR1 is GTSNPN and CDR2 is SVGIG in the germline V gene (reference sequence). The CDR3 nucleotides read TGTGCCTGGAGTGTGGGGTTACTAGACAGGTTGCCCTACGAGCAGTACTTC. Translated, it gives CAWSVGLLDRLPYEQYF.

This chain connects TRBV18 to TRBJ2-1; the D is unclear. V was pared by 3 bases and J by 15 bases, with 18 bases between. CDR3 length equals 13 residues. Germline values: CDR1 KGHSH, CDR2 LQKENI. The CDR3 loop is CASSPGPTEEWFF. The DNA of the CDR3 is TGTGCCAGCTCACCCGGGCCCACCGAAGAGTGGTTCTTC.

This sequence joins TRBV30 and TRBJ2-7; possibly TRBD1 or TRBD2 for D (5 bases each). The CDR3 length is 13 residues. V shed 1 base and J shed 2 bases, with 9 bases lying between them. Germline CDR1 reads GTSNPN; CDR2 reads SVGIG (reference sequence). The CDR3 reads CAWSAGQTYEQYF. CDR3 nucleotide sequence: TGTGCCTGGAGTGCGGGGCAGACCTACGAGCAGTACTTC.